The entry that follows covers one TCR beta chain sequence. The antigen is undetermined. The record originates from a study of OX40 agonist ivuxolimab in advanced cancers. Study-level information: Age averaged around 59 years (range roughly 20 to 90), and less than 85% were male.

Study-wide results and limits: Among some nonresponders, normalized T-cell clonal expansion was also low. Doses of 0.1 to 3.0 mg/kg were accompanied by clonal expansion of CD4+ and CD8+ blood T cells by week 6.

The table came from immunoSEQ multiplex PCR; TCRdb's copy has only in-frame clones and leaves some out. The sample contains 55,000 to 70,000 clones, roughly 80% of which appear only once. Per germline, CDR1 SGHAT and CDR2 FQDESV (reference sequence). The CDR3 has 17 residues. V shed 5 bases and J shed 4 bases, with 23 bases lying between them. J is TRBJ2-5 and V is TRBV11-1; D is possibly TRBD1 (5 bases). The specimen comprised CD4+ or CD8+ T cells sorted from blood, sampled in a trial of the OX40 agonist ivuxolimab. The source is an adult with an advanced solid tumor such as melanoma, head and neck, liver or kidney cancer. The CDR3 nucleotides are TGTGCCAGCAGCCTAGGAAGACAAGGACAAATCCGAGAGACCCAGTACTTC. This codes for CASSLGRQGQIRETQYF.